This note documents a single T cell receptor beta chain sequence. These data are taken from a study of human T cells and chemical hapten exposure. Study details: Alopecia universalis, totalis or areata was present in patients who were mostly female.

V gave up 2 bases and J gave up 4 bases, with 23 bases separating them. Germline CDR1 and CDR2: SGDLS and YYNGEE. CDR3 length: 18 amino acids. TCRdb itself ran the RACE reads through MiXCR, one entry per CDR3 protein. The sample lists under 100,000 distinct CDR3 sequences; around 10% were seen once. Time point: patch test 2, 6 weeks after DPC sensitization. The treatment was: therapeutic diphenylcyclopropenone sensitization with weekly scalp DPC. The starting material was whole blood, obtained in connection with sensitization to the hapten diphenylcyclopropenone (DPC). V gene TRBV9 combines with J gene TRBJ2-3; maybe TRBD2 (6 bases). The TCR sequence derives from a woman in her 40s with alopecia areata. Some clones in this sample may be carry-over from other donors' samples. CDR3: CASSVGRVESSGADTQYF. Written as DNA, the CDR3 is TGTGCCAGCAGCGTCGGGCGGGTGGAATCCTCGGGGGCAGATACGCAGTATTTT.